The rows below give T cell receptor beta chains drawn from one sample of a study of OX40 agonist ivuxolimab in advanced cancers. Assay: immunoSEQ multiplex PCR; the TCRdb copy retains only in-frame clones and omits some. Among about 61,000 clones, about 90% were seen once, and the ten largest hold under 2.5%. This specimen was CD4+ or CD8+ T cells sorted from blood, taken in a trial of the OX40 agonist ivuxolimab. Receptor source: an adult with an advanced solid tumor such as melanoma, head and neck, liver or kidney cancer. The CDR3 runs from the conserved cysteine through the conserved F or W. Fields, in order: J gene, clone size, D gene, V gene, CDR3 protein, CDR3 DNA. A D gene is named only where the DNA matches it firmly. Where a row states a size, it is once, few, many or the class of an expanded clone; other rows omit it.

j_gene: TRBJ1-5; abundance: -; d_gene: TRBD1; v_gene: TRBV28; CDR3aa: CATYQGTDNQPQHF; CDR3nt: TGTGCCACCTACCAGGGGACAGACAATCAGCCCCAGCATTTT
j_gene: TRBJ2-2; abundance: -; d_gene: -; v_gene: TRBV4-1; CDR3aa: CASSQGFGPANTGELFF; CDR3nt: TGCGCCAGCAGCCAAGGTTTTGGACCCGCGAACACCGGGGAGCTGTTTTTT
j_gene: TRBJ2-1; abundance: -; d_gene: TRBD2; v_gene: TRBV9; CDR3aa: CASSPMGLAGPNEQFF; CDR3nt: TGTGCCAGCAGCCCCATGGGACTAGCGGGACCGAATGAGCAGTTCTTC
j_gene: TRBJ1-1; abundance: -; d_gene: -; v_gene: TRBV18; CDR3aa: CASSPVGGGSGNTEAFF; CDR3nt: TGTGCCAGCTCACCCGTCGGAGGGGGTTCAGGGAACACTGAAGCTTTCTTT
j_gene: TRBJ2-3; abundance: few; d_gene: TRBD2; v_gene: TRBV6-1; CDR3aa: CASSESSLSGGAVDTQYF; CDR3nt: TGTGCCAGCAGTGAATCGTCCCTTAGCGGGGGGGCAGTAGATACGCAGTATTTT
j_gene: TRBJ2-7; abundance: -; d_gene: -; v_gene: TRBV13; CDR3aa: CASSPRRVSYEQYF; CDR3nt: TGTGCCAGCAGCCCAAGGCGGGTTTCCTACGAGCAGTACTTC
j_gene: TRBJ1-5; abundance: -; d_gene: -; v_gene: TRBV2; CDR3aa: CASSLYGGNQPQHF; CDR3nt: TGTGCCAGCAGTCTGTACGGGGGAAATCAGCCCCAGCATTTT
j_gene: TRBJ2-5; abundance: -; d_gene: TRBD1; v_gene: TRBV5-1; CDR3aa: CASSLGTGPETQYF; CDR3nt: TGCGCCAGCAGCTTGGGGACAGGGCCAGAGACCCAGTACTTC
j_gene: TRBJ2-2; abundance: few; d_gene: -; v_gene: TRBV11-2; CDR3aa: CASSSTGTLTGELFF; CDR3nt: TGTGCCAGCAGCTCGACCGGGACCCTCACCGGGGAGCTGTTTTTT
j_gene: TRBJ1-5; abundance: -; d_gene: -; v_gene: TRBV7-8; CDR3aa: CASSLKGPGPQHF; CDR3nt: TGTGCCAGCAGCCTAAAGGGCCCGGGACCCCAGCATTTT
j_gene: TRBJ2-1; abundance: -; d_gene: -; v_gene: TRBV6-6; CDR3aa: CASIRGASYNEQFF; CDR3nt: TGTGCCAGCATCCGGGGGGCGTCCTACAATGAGCAGTTCTTC
j_gene: TRBJ2-7; abundance: -; d_gene: -; v_gene: TRBV5-6; CDR3aa: CASSLGRSYEQYF; CDR3nt: TGTGCCAGCTCCTTGGGACGTTCTTACGAGCAGTACTTC
j_gene: TRBJ1-3; abundance: -; d_gene: -; v_gene: TRBV7-2; CDR3aa: CASSLVVSGIRNTIYF; CDR3nt: TGTGCCAGCAGCTTAGTCGTCTCCGGCATACGAAACACCATATATTTT
j_gene: TRBJ1-5; abundance: -; d_gene: -; v_gene: TRBV19; CDR3aa: CASSTVDWGNQPQHF; CDR3nt: TGTGCCAGTAGTACCGTTGATTGGGGCAATCAGCCCCAGCATTTT
j_gene: TRBJ2-1; abundance: -; d_gene: TRBD2; v_gene: TRBV28; CDR3aa: CASSLADADEQFF; CDR3nt: TGTGCCAGCAGTCTAGCGGACGCGGATGAGCAGTTCTTC
j_gene: TRBJ2-1; abundance: -; d_gene: TRBD2; v_gene: TRBV11-3; CDR3aa: CASSLQGTSGLNEQFF; CDR3nt: TGTGCCAGCAGCTTACAGGGGACTAGCGGCCTGAATGAGCAGTTCTTC
j_gene: TRBJ1-1; abundance: -; d_gene: -; v_gene: TRBV5-6; CDR3aa: CASSLTTEAFF; CDR3nt: TGTGCCAGCAGCTTAACCACTGAAGCTTTCTTT